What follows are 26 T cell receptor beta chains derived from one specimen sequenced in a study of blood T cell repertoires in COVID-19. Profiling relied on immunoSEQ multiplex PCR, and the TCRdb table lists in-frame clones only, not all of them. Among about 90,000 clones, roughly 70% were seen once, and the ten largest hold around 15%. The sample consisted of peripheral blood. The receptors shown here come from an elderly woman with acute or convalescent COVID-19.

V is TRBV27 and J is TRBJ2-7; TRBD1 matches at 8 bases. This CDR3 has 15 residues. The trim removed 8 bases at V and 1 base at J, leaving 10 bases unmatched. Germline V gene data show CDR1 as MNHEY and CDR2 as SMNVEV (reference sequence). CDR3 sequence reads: CASARGRQGSYEQYF. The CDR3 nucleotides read TGTGCCAGCGCCCGAGGGAGACAGGGGTCCTACGAGCAGTACTTC.

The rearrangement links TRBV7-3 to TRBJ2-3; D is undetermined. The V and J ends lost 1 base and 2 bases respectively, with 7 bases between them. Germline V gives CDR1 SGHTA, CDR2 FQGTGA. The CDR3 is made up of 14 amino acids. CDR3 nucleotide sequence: TGTGCCAGCAGCTTAAGCAGATACACAGATACGCAGTATTTT. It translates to CASSLSRYTDTQYF.

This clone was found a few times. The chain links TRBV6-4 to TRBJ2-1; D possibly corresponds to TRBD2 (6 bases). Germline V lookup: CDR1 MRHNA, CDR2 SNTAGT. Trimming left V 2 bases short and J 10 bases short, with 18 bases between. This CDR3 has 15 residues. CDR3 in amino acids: CASSDRENGAGEQFF. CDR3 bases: TGTGCCAGCAGTGACCGGGAAAACGGTGCGGGGGAGCAGTTCTTC.

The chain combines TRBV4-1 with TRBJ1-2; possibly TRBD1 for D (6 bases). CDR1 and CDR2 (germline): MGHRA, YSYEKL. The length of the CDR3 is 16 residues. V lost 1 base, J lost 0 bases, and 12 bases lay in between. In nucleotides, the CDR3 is TGCGCCAGCAGCCAAGCGCACAGGGCCACTAACTATGGCTACACCTTC. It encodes CASSQAHRATNYGYTF.

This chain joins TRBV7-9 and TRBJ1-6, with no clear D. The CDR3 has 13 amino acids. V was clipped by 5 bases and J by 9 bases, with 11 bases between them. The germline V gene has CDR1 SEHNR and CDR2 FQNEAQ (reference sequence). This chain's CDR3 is CASSQVEGSPLHF. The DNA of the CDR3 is TGTGCCAGCAGCCAGGTCGAGGGTTCACCCCTCCACTTT.

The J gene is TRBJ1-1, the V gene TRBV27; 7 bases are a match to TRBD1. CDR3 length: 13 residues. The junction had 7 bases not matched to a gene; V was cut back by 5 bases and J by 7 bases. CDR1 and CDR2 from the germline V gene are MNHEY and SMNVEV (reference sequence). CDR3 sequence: CASSPRTGFEAFF. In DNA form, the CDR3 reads TGTGCCAGCAGTCCCCGGACAGGCTTTGAAGCTTTCTTT.

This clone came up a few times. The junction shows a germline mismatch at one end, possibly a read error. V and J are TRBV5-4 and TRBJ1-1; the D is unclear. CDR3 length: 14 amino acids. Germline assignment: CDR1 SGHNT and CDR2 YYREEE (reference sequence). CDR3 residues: CASSLDGGGTEAFF. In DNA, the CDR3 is TGTGCCAGCAGTTTGGACGGAGGAGGCACTGAAGCTTTCTTT.

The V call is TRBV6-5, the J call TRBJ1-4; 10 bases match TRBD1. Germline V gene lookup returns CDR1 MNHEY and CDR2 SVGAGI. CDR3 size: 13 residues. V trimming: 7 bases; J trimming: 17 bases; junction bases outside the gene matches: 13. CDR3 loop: CASTLSRDRGLFF. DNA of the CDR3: TGTGCCAGCACCCTTAGTAGGGACAGGGGCCTATTTTTT.

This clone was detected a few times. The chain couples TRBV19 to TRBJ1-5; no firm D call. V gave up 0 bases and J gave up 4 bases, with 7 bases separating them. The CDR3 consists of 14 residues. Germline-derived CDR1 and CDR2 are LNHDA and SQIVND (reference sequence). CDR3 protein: CASSIDLQNQPQHF. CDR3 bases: TGTGCCAGTAGTATAGATCTACAGAATCAGCCCCAGCATTTT.

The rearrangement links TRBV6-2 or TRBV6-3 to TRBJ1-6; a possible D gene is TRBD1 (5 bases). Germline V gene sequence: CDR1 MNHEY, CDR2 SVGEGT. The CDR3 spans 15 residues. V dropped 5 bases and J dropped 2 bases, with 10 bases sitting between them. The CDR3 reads CASSNQGTYNSPLHF. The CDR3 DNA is TGTGCCAGCAGTAACCAGGGCACCTATAATTCACCCCTCCACTTT.

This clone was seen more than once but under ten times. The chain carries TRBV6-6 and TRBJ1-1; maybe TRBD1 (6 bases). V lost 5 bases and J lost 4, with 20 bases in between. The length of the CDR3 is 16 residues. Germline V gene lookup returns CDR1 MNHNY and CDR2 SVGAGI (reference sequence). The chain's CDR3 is CASSKPWTLGGTEAFF. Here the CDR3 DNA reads TGTGCCAGCAGTAAACCATGGACTCTAGGGGGCACTGAAGCTTTCTTT.

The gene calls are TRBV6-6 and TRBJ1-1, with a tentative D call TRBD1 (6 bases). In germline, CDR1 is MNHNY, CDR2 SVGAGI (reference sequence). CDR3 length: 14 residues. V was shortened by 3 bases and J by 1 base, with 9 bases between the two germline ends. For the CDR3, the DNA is TGTGCCAGCAGTTATGGGGGCGCGAACACTGAAGCTTTCTTT. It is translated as CASSYGGANTEAFF.

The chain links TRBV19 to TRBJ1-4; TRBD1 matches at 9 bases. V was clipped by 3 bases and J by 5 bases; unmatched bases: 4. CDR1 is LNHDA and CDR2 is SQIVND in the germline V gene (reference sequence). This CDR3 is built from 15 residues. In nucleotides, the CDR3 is TGTGCCAGTAGTATTAGGGGACAGGGAAATGAAAAACTGTTTTTT. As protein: CASSIRGQGNEKLFF. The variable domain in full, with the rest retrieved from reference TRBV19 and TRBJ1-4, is DGGITQSPKYLFRKEGQNVTLSCEQNLNHDAMYWYRQDPGQGLRLIYYSQIVNDFQKGDIAEGYSVSREKKESFPLTVTSAQKNPTAFYLCASSIRGQGNEKLFFGSGTQLSVL.

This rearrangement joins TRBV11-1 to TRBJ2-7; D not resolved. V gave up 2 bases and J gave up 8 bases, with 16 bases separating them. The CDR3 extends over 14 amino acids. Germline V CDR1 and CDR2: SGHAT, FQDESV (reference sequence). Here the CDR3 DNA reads TGTGCCAGCAGCTTACTGGAGACCGTGGTTAAGCAGTACTTC. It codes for CASSLLETVVKQYF. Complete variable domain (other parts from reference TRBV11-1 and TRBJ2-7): EAEVAQSPRYKITEKSQAVAFWCDPISGHATLYWYRQILGQGPELLVQFQDESVVDDSQLPKDRFSAERLKGVDSTLKIQPAELGDSAMYLCASSLLETVVKQYFGPGTRLTVT.

CDR3 sequence: CASSTGSLSYTF. The CDR3 DNA sequence: TGTGCCAGCAGCACAGGGTCTCTCAGCTACACCTTC. The genes are TRBV28 and TRBJ1-2; D may be TRBD1 (6 bases). Looked up from germline, CDR1 is MDHEN and CDR2 is SYDVKM. The CDR3 length is 12 residues. Between the trimmed V and J ends, which lost 6 bases and 9 bases, there was a span of 14 bases.

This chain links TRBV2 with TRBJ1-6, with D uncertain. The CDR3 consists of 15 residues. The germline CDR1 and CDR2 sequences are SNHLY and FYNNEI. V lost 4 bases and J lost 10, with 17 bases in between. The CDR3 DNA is TGTGCCAGCAGTGGGGGAGCAGGAAGTAGCTCACCCCTCCACTTT. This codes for CASSGGAGSSSPLHF.

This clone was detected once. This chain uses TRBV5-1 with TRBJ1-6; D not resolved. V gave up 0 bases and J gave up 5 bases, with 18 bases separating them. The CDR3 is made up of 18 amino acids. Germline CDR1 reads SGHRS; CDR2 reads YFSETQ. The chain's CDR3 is CASSLVTRAEGDNSPLHF. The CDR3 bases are TGCGCCAGCAGCTTGGTAACGAGGGCTGAGGGAGATAATTCACCCCTCCACTTT. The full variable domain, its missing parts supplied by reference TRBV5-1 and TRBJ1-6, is KAGVTQTPRYLIKTRGQQVTLSCSPISGHRSVSWYQQTPGQGLQFLFEYFSETQRNKGNFPGRFSGRQFSNSRSEMNVSTLELGDSALYLCASSLVTRAEGDNSPLHFGNGTRLTVT.

The DNA for the CDR3 is TGCGCCAGCAGCATGCCGGGACAGGAGAACTATGGCTACACCTTC. Translating gives CASSMPGQENYGYTF. The chain employs TRBV5-1 and TRBJ1-2; the match to TRBD1 covers 8 bases. This CDR3 region has 15 residues. The germline V gene encodes CDR1 SGHRS and CDR2 YFSETQ. V dropped 4 bases and J dropped 2; count of bases not matched to a gene: 7.

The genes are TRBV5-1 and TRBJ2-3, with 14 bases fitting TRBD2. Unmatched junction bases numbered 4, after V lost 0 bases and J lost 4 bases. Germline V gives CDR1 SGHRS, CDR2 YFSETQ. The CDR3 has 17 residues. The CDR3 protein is CASSLGATSGGADTQYF. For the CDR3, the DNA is TGCGCCAGCAGCTTGGGGGCGACTAGCGGGGGGGCAGATACGCAGTATTTT.

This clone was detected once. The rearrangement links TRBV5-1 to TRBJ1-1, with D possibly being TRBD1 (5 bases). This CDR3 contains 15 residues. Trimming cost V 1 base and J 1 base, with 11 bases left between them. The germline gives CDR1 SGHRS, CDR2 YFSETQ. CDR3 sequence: CASSLKTGRNTEAFF. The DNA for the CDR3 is TGCGCCAGCAGCTTGAAAACAGGCCGGAACACTGAAGCTTTCTTT. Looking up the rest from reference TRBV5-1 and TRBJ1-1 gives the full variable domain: KAGVTQTPRYLIKTRGQQVTLSCSPISGHRSVSWYQQTPGQGLQFLFEYFSETQRNKGNFPGRFSGRQFSNSRSEMNVSTLELGDSALYLCASSLKTGRNTEAFFGQGTRLTVV.

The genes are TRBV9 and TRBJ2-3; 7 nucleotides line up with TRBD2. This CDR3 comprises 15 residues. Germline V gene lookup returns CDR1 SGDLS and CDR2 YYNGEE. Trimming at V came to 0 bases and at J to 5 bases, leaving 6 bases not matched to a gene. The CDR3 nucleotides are TGTGCCAGCAGCGTAGCCCGGGGGGTGGGAGATACGCAGTATTTT. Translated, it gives CASSVARGVGDTQYF.

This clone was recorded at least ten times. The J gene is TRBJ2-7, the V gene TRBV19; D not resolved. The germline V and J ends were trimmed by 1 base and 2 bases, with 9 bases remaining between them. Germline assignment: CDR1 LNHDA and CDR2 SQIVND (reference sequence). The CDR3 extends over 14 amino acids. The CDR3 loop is CASSIGAGTYEQYF. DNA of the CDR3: TGTGCCAGTAGTATAGGGGCAGGAACCTACGAGCAGTACTTC. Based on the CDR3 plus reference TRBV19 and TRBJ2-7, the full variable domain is DGGITQSPKYLFRKEGQNVTLSCEQNLNHDAMYWYRQDPGQGLRLIYYSQIVNDFQKGDIAEGYSVSREKKESFPLTVTSAQKNPTAFYLCASSIGAGTYEQYFGPGTRLTVT.

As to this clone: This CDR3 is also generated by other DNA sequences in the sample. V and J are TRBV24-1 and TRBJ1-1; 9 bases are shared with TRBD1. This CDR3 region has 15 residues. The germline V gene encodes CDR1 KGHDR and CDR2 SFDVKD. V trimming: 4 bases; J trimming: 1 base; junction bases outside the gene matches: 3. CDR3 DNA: TGTGCCACCAGTGACCCGGGACAGGGGAACACTGAAGCTTTCTTT. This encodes CATSDPGQGNTEAFF.

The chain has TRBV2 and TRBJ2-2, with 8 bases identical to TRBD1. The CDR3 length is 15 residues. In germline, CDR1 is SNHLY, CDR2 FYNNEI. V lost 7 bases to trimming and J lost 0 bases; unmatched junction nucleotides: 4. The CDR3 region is CASIEGQANTGELFF. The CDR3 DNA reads TGTGCCAGCATAGAGGGACAGGCGAACACCGGGGAGCTGTTTTTT.

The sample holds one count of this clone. CDR3 protein: CASSPTVETQYF. The DNA of the CDR3 is TGTGCCAGCAGCCCCACTGTGGAGACCCAGTACTTC. The J gene is TRBJ2-5, the V gene TRBV7-2, with D unresolved. The CDR3 consists of 12 residues. V lost 5 bases, J lost 5 bases, and 9 bases lay in between. CDR1 and CDR2 from the germline V gene are SGHTA and FQGNSA.

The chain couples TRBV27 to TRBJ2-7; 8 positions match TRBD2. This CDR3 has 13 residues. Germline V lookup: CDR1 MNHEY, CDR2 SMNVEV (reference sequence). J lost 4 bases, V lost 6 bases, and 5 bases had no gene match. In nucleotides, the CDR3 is TGTGCCAGCAGGCTGGCGGGGGGATACGAGCAGTACTTC. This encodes CASRLAGGYEQYF.